These T cell receptor beta chains were read from a single sample in a study of blood T cell repertoires in COVID-19. Only in-frame clones appear in the TCRdb table, and some are missing; sequencing was by immunoSEQ multiplex PCR. The table shows about 100,000 clones, with around four fifths occurring only once. Sequencing was performed on peripheral blood. The receptors derive from a man between 45 and 60 years old with active or convalescent COVID-19. CDR3s include the opening cysteine and the closing phenylalanine or tryptophan. The D gene is left open where the match is weak. Clone size is shown for a subset of rows, as once, few, many or a class of expanded clone.

clone size: once
J gene: TRBJ1-4
V gene: TRBV5-1
D gene: TRBD1
CDR3 DNA: TGCGCCAGCACGACAGGGGGCGGTGGTGAAAAACTGTTTTTT
CDR3 protein: CASTTGGGGEKLFF

clone size: NA
J gene: TRBJ2-3
V gene: TRBV29-1
D gene: TRBD2
CDR3 DNA: TGCAGCGGGAAGGGGGTAGCGGGACTCAGCACAGATACGCAGTATTTT
CDR3 protein: CSGKGVAGLSTDTQYF

clone size: NA
J gene: TRBJ2-5
V gene: TRBV29-1
D gene: TRBD1
CDR3 DNA: TGCAGCGCTTCAGGGGGATCCCAGCAGACCCAGTACTTC
CDR3 protein: CSASGGSQQTQYF

clone size: NA
J gene: TRBJ2-7
V gene: TRBV11-3
D gene: TRBD2
CDR3 DNA: TGTGCCAGCACCAACGGGCGAGGGAGGGCCTCCTACGAGCAGTACTTC
CDR3 protein: CASTNGRGRASYEQYF

clone size: once
J gene: TRBJ2-7
V gene: TRBV9
D gene: TRBD2
CDR3 DNA: TGTGCCAGCAGCCCCGGGGGAAGCGGGAGGGCGTTCTACGAGCAGTACTTC
CDR3 protein: CASSPGGSGRAFYEQYF

clone size: NA
J gene: TRBJ1-1
V gene: TRBV6-9
D gene: NA
CDR3 DNA: TGTGCCAGCTGGGGCCCCGGTCTCGCGACCAAGATAGAAGCTTTCTTT
CDR3 protein: CASWGPGLATKIEAFF

clone size: NA
J gene: TRBJ2-1
V gene: TRBV5-1
D gene: NA
CDR3 DNA: TGCGCCAGCAGCATCGGCAATGAGCAGTTCTTC
CDR3 protein: CASSIGNEQFF

clone size: NA
J gene: TRBJ2-3
V gene: TRBV9
D gene: TRBD1
CDR3 DNA: TGTGCCAGCAGCTCCGGGACAGGGGGAGATACGCAGTATTTT
CDR3 protein: CASSSGTGGDTQYF

clone size: NA
J gene: TRBJ2-7
V gene: TRBV4-2
D gene: TRBD2
CDR3 DNA: TGTGCCAGCAGCCAAGCTACAACTAGCGCTAGCTCCTACGAGCAGTACTTC
CDR3 protein: CASSQATTSASSYEQYF

clone size: NA
J gene: TRBJ2-1
V gene: TRBV5-4
D gene: TRBD2
CDR3 DNA: TGTGCCAGCAGCTCGGGGACTAGCGGGAGGTTACACAATGAGCAGTTCTTC
CDR3 protein: CASSSGTSGRLHNEQFF

clone size: NA
J gene: TRBJ2-5
V gene: TRBV5-1
D gene: TRBD1
CDR3 DNA: TGCGCCACTGGATGGACAGGGAGGGAGACCCAGTACTTC
CDR3 protein: CATGWTGRETQYF

clone size: NA
J gene: TRBJ2-3
V gene: TRBV12-5
D gene: NA
CDR3 DNA: TGTGCTAGTACTTTAAGTGATACGCAGTATTTT
CDR3 protein: CASTLSDTQYF

clone size: NA
J gene: TRBJ2-7
V gene: TRBV9
D gene: TRBD2
CDR3 DNA: TGTGCCAGCAGTGCCGGGACTAGCGGGAGGGAGCAGTACTTC
CDR3 protein: CASSAGTSGREQYF

clone size: NA
J gene: TRBJ2-1
V gene: TRBV20-1
D gene: NA
CDR3 DNA: TGCAGTGCTAGTTCCCGTGGGGGCCAAAGGTCCTACAATGAGCAGTTCTTC
CDR3 protein: CSASSRGGQRSYNEQFF

clone size: NA
J gene: TRBJ2-3
V gene: TRBV7-9
D gene: NA
CDR3 DNA: TGTGCCAGCAGCTTGTTGGAGTCCCCGCTGGAAGATACGCAGTATTTT
CDR3 protein: CASSLLESPLEDTQYF

clone size: NA
J gene: TRBJ2-1
V gene: TRBV7-2
D gene: TRBD2
CDR3 DNA: TGTGCCAGCAGCTTAAGGAGCGGGGGCTACAATGAGCAGTTCTTC
CDR3 protein: CASSLRSGGYNEQFF

clone size: NA
J gene: TRBJ2-5
V gene: TRBV11-3
D gene: TRBD1
CDR3 DNA: TGTGCCAGCAGTCCGGACAGGCAAGAGACCCAGTACTTC
CDR3 protein: CASSPDRQETQYF

clone size: NA
J gene: TRBJ2-7
V gene: TRBV5-1
D gene: NA
CDR3 DNA: TGCGCCAGCAGCCCCCCGGGACAAAGCTACGAGCAGTACTTC
CDR3 protein: CASSPPGQSYEQYF

clone size: NA
J gene: TRBJ1-1
V gene: TRBV3-1/TRBV3-2
D gene: NA
CDR3 DNA: TGTGCCAGCAGCCAAGGAAGGGGCCTGGCTGAAGCTTTCTTT
CDR3 protein: CASSQGRGLAEAFF

clone size: NA
J gene: TRBJ2-2
V gene: TRBV27
D gene: NA
CDR3 DNA: TGTGCCAGCAGGGGGACAATCGATACCGGGGAGCTGTTTTTT
CDR3 protein: CASRGTIDTGELFF

clone size: NA
J gene: TRBJ1-2
V gene: TRBV4-1
D gene: TRBD1
CDR3 DNA: TGCGCCAGCAGCCCCGACAGGGGGCACTATGGCTACACCTTC
CDR3 protein: CASSPDRGHYGYTF

clone size: NA
J gene: TRBJ2-1
V gene: TRBV5-1
D gene: TRBD1
CDR3 DNA: TGCGCCAGCAGATTGGACAGGGGACGGAATGAGCAGTTCTTC
CDR3 protein: CASRLDRGRNEQFF

clone size: NA
J gene: TRBJ2-1
V gene: TRBV5-6
D gene: TRBD2
CDR3 DNA: TGTGCCAGCAGCTTACCAGCGGGAGACTACAATGAGCAGTTCTTC
CDR3 protein: CASSLPAGDYNEQFF

clone size: NA
J gene: TRBJ2-7
V gene: TRBV12-3/TRBV12-4
D gene: TRBD1
CDR3 DNA: TGTGCCAGCAGGTGGACAGGGTCCTACGAGCAGTACTTC
CDR3 protein: CASRWTGSYEQYF

clone size: NA
J gene: TRBJ2-3
V gene: TRBV7-2
D gene: TRBD2
CDR3 DNA: TGTGCCAGCAGCTTATTTGGCGGGAGGGTTACAGATACGCAGTATTTT
CDR3 protein: CASSLFGGRVTDTQYF

clone size: NA
J gene: TRBJ2-7
V gene: TRBV23-1
D gene: NA
CDR3 DNA: TGCGCCAGCAGTCAATCGGAACAGGGAAGAGTGCAGTACTTC
CDR3 protein: CASSQSEQGRVQYF

clone size: NA
J gene: TRBJ2-7
V gene: TRBV6-6
D gene: NA
CDR3 DNA: TGTGCCAGCAGCCCACCTACGGGTGCGGCTTACGAGCAGTACTTC
CDR3 protein: CASSPPTGAAYEQYF

clone size: NA
J gene: TRBJ2-5
V gene: TRBV29-1
D gene: NA
CDR3 DNA: TGCAGCGTTGAAGAGAGCAACAGGGAACAAGAGACCCAGTACTTC
CDR3 protein: CSVEESNREQETQYF

clone size: NA
J gene: TRBJ2-7
V gene: TRBV14
D gene: TRBD1
CDR3 DNA: TGTGCCAGCAGCCAAGATCCCCCCGGGACAGGGGGACGTGGGCAGTACTTC
CDR3 protein: CASSQDPPGTGGRGQYF

clone size: NA
J gene: TRBJ2-7
V gene: TRBV27
D gene: TRBD1
CDR3 DNA: TGTGCCAGCAGTTTCCGGGACAGCTCCTACGAGCAGTACTTC
CDR3 protein: CASSFRDSSYEQYF

clone size: NA
J gene: TRBJ2-2
V gene: TRBV2
D gene: TRBD2
CDR3 DNA: TGTGCCAGCAGTTGGGGACTGGTGGGAGGGCCAATCGGCGGGGAGCTGTTTTTT
CDR3 protein: CASSWGLVGGPIGGELFF

clone size: NA
J gene: TRBJ1-1
V gene: TRBV5-1
D gene: NA
CDR3 DNA: TGCGCCAGCAGCCCCACAGGGTATAACACTGAAGCTTTCTTT
CDR3 protein: CASSPTGYNTEAFF

clone size: NA
J gene: TRBJ1-6
V gene: TRBV5-6
D gene: TRBD1
CDR3 DNA: TGTGCCAGCAGCTACGATACAGGGGACTCACCCCTCCACTTT
CDR3 protein: CASSYDTGDSPLHF

clone size: NA
J gene: TRBJ1-5
V gene: TRBV7-8
D gene: NA
CDR3 DNA: TGTGCCAGCAGCTTATTTCGAGGGCCTCGGAATCAGCCCCAGCATTTT
CDR3 protein: CASSLFRGPRNQPQHF

clone size: NA
J gene: TRBJ2-2
V gene: TRBV7-9
D gene: TRBD2
CDR3 DNA: TGTGCCAGCACCACGGGGGGGAACACCGGGGAGCTGTTTTTT
CDR3 protein: CASTTGGNTGELFF

clone size: NA
J gene: TRBJ1-2
V gene: TRBV24-1
D gene: NA
CDR3 DNA: TGTGCCACCAGTGCCACAGGTGACGGCGGCTACACCTTC
CDR3 protein: CATSATGDGGYTF

clone size: NA
J gene: TRBJ2-7
V gene: TRBV5-1
D gene: NA
CDR3 DNA: TGCGCCAGCAGCTCCCTCTCCGGAGGGGACGGCGAGCAGTACTTC
CDR3 protein: CASSSLSGGDGEQYF

clone size: NA
J gene: TRBJ2-2
V gene: TRBV10-3
D gene: TRBD1
CDR3 DNA: TGTGCCATCAGTGAGTCGAGACAGGGGGCCGGGGAGCTGTTTTTT
CDR3 protein: CAISESRQGAGELFF

clone size: NA
J gene: TRBJ1-1
V gene: TRBV5-8
D gene: NA
CDR3 DNA: TGTGCCAGCAGCCGCATCGCGGGGATGAATACGAACACTGAAGCTTTCTTT
CDR3 protein: CASSRIAGMNTNTEAFF

clone size: NA
J gene: TRBJ2-3
V gene: TRBV5-6
D gene: NA
CDR3 DNA: TGTGCCAGCAGCTTGACGGTTAGCACAGATACGCAGTATTTT
CDR3 protein: CASSLTVSTDTQYF

clone size: NA
J gene: TRBJ1-2
V gene: TRBV5-1
D gene: TRBD1
CDR3 DNA: TGCGCCAGCAGCTCCAACAGGGGGAACTATGGCTACACCTTC
CDR3 protein: CASSSNRGNYGYTF

clone size: NA
J gene: TRBJ2-1
V gene: TRBV6-1
D gene: TRBD2
CDR3 DNA: TGTGCCAGCAGTGAAAAGGGACTAGGCGGTCAGTTCTTC
CDR3 protein: CASSEKGLGGQFF